This T cell receptor beta chain was identified in a study of T cells in Graves' hyperthyroidism and ophthalmopathy. Study results and limitations: From stable hyperthyroidism, ophthalmopathy was separated by a 13 V-J model.

The study left out patients who had uncontrolled infection, other autoimmune disease, pregnancy or lactation. Per germline, CDR1 LNHDA and CDR2 SQIVND (reference sequence). V shed 3 bases and J 3 bases; nucleotides not matched to a gene: 2. There are 14 residues in the CDR3. From RNA transcripts, TCR beta CDR3 regions were amplified. First-round RT-PCR targeting the TCR CDR3 was performed with the HTBI primer set. One entry per CDR3 protein results from TCRdb running MiXCR on the multiplex PCR reads. Of under 350,000 distinct CDR3 sequences listed, roughly 23% are singletons. On this clonotype: As yet, its antigen is unknown.

This rearrangement joins TRBV19 to TRBJ1-2; 9 bases agree with TRBD1. Sample: blood. The receptor's source is a woman aged 45-65 years with Graves' hyperthyroidism. CDR3 sequence: CASSMRDRDYGYTF. The DNA of the CDR3 is TGTGCCAGTAGTATGAGGGACAGGGACTATGGCTACACCTTC.